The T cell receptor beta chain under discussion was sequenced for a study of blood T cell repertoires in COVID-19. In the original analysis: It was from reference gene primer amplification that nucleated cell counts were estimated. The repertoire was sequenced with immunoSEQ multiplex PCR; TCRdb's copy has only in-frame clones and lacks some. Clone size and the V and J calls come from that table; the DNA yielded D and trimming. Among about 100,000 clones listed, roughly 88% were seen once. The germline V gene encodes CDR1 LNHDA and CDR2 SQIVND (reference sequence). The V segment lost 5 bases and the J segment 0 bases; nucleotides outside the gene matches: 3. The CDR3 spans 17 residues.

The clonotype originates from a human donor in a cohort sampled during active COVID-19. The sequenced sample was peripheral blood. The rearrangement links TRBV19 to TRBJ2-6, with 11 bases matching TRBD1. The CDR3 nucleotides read TGTGCCAGTAGTTTCGGGACAGGGGGCTCTGGGGCCAACGTCCTGACTTTC. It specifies CASSFGTGGSGANVLTF.